The present entry profiles one T cell receptor (beta chain) with its context. Antigen: not known. TCR libraries were built in bulk with a published protocol and specific TCR primers. TCRdb passed the PCR reads through MiXCR, listing each CDR3 protein once. The sample consists of around 470,000 distinct CDR3 sequences, 25% of them appearing once. This sample was included in a study of molecular identifiers for immune sequencing clone quantification. For the study at large: In replicates, the authors split RNA from approximately 20,000 or 98,000 naive CD8 cells five ways and sequenced four.

Study outcomes and limitations: Even with roughly 1 million naive cells present, spiked Jurkat TCR RNA from one cell was reportedly detectable. Clonotypes surpassing 20 RNA copies contained over 97% of effector molecules, versus under 1% in naive cells.

The CDR3 is 16 residues long. V lost 0 bases, J lost 0 bases, and 10 bases lay in between. From germline, CDR1 is SGDLS and CDR2 YYNGEE. The receptor was derived from a human donor in good health. Some libraries in this study had Jurkat cell RNA spiked in. Sequenced sample: naive CD8+ T cells from blood, with Jurkat cell RNA spiked in. Subset reported: FACS-sorted CD8+CD4-CCR7+CD45RA+ naive T cells. The V gene is TRBV9, the J gene TRBJ2-1, with D uncertain. The CDR3 reads CASSVEGGYSYNEQFF. CDR3 DNA sequence: TGTGCCAGCAGCGTAGAGGGCGGATACTCCTACAATGAGCAGTTCTTC.